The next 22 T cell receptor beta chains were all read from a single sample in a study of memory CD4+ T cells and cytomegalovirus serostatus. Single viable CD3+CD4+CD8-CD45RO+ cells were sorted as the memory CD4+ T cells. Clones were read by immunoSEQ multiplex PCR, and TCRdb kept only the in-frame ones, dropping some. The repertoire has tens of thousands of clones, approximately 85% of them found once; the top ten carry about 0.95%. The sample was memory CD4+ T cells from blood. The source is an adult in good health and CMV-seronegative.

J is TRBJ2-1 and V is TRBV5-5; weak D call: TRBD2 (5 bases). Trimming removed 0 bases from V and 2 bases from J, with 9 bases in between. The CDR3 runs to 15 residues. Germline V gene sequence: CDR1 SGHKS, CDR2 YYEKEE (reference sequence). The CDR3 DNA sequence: TGTGCCAGCAGCTTGGAAGCGGCGACCTACAATGAGCAGTTCTTC. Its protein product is CASSLEAATYNEQFF.

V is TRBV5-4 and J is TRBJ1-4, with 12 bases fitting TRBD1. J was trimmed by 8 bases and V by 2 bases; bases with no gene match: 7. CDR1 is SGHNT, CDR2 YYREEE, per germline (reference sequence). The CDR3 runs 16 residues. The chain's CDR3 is CASSFRGQGAGEKLFF. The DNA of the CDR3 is TGTGCCAGCAGCTTCCGGGGACAGGGGGCAGGAGAAAAACTGTTTTTT. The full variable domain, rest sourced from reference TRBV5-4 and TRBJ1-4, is ETGVTQSPTHLIKTRGQQVTLRCSSQSGHNTVSWYQQALGQGPQFIFQYYREEENGRGNFPPRFSGLQFPNYSSELNVNALELDDSALYLCASSFRGQGAGEKLFFGSGTQLSVL.

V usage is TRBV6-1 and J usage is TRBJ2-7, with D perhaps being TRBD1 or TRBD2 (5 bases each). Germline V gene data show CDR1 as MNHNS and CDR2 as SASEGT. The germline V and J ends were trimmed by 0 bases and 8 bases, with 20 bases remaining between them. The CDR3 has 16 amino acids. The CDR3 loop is CASSEALSGTPLKQYF. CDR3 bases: TGTGCCAGCAGTGAAGCGCTATCAGGGACCCCTCTAAAGCAGTACTTC.

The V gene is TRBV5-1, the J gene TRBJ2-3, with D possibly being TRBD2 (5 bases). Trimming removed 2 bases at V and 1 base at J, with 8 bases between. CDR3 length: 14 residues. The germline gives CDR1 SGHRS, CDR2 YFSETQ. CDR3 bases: TGCGCCAGCAGCTTTCGAGCGGGCACAGATACGCAGTATTTT. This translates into CASSFRAGTDTQYF.

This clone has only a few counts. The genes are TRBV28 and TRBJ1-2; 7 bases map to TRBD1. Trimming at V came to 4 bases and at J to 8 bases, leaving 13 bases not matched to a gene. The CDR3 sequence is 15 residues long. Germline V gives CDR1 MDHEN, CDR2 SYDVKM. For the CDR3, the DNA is TGTGCCAGCAGTTCCTCCCTCGGACAGGTGAGAGGCTACACCTTC. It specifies CASSSSLGQVRGYTF.

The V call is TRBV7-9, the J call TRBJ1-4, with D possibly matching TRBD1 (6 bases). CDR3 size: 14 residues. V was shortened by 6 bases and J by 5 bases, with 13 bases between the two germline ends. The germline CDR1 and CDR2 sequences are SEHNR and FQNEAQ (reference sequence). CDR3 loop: CASSWGAGNEKLFF. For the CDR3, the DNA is TGTGCCAGCAGTTGGGGGGCAGGGAATGAAAAACTGTTTTTT.

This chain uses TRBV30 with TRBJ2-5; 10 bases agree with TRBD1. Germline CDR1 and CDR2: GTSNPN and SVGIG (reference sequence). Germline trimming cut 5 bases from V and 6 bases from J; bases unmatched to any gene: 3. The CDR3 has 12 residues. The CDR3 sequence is CAWGQGGKTQYF. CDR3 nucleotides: TGTGCCTGGGGACAGGGGGGGAAGACCCAGTACTTC. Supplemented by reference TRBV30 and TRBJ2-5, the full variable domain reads SQTIHQWPATLVQPVGSPLSLECTVEGTSNPNLYWYRQAAGRGLQLLFYSVGIGQISSEVPQNLSASRPQDRQFILSSKKLLLSDSGFYLCAWGQGGKTQYFGPGTRLLVL.

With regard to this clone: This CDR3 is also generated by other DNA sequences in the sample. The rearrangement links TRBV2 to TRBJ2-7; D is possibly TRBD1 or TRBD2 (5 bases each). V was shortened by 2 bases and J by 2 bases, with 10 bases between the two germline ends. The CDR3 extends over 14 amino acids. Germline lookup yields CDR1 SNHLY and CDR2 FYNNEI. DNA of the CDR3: TGTGCCAGCAGTGAACAGGGAGAAACCTACGAGCAGTACTTC. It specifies CASSEQGETYEQYF. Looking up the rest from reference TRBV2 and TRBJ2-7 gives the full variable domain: EPEVTQTPSHQVTQMGQEVILRCVPISNHLYFYWYRQILGQKVEFLVSFYNNEISEKSEIFDDQFSVERPDGSNFTLKIRSTKLEDSAMYFCASSEQGETYEQYFGPGTRLTVT.

The CDR3 loop is CASSSWDRAERYGYTF. The CDR3 nucleotides read TGTGCCAGTAGTAGCTGGGACAGGGCGGAGAGGTATGGCTACACCTTC. The gene calls are TRBV19 and TRBJ1-2; 9 positions match TRBD1. The CDR3 consists of 16 residues. With V trimmed by 4 bases and J by 5 bases, 11 bases remained unmatched. CDR1 LNHDA and CDR2 SQIVND come from the germline V gene (reference sequence).

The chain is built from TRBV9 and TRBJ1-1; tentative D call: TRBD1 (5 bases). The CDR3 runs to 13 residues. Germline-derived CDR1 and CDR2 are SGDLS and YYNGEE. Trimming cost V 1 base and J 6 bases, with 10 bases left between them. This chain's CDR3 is CASSVSTGAEAFF. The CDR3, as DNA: TGTGCCAGCAGCGTATCCACAGGTGCTGAAGCTTTCTTT.

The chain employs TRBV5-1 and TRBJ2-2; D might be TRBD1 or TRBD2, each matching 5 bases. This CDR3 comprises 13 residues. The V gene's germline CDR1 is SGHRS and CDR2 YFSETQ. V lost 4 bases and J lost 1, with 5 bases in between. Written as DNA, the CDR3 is TGCGCCAGCAGCGGGGGGAACACCGGGGAGCTGTTTTTT. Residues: CASSGGNTGELFF.

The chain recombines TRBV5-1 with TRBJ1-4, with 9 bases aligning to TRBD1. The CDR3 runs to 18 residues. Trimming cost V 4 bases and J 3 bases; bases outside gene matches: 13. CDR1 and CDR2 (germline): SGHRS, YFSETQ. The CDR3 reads CASSPTNRGQWANEKLFF. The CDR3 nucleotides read TGCGCCAGCAGCCCCACTAACAGGGGGCAATGGGCTAATGAAAAACTGTTTTTT.

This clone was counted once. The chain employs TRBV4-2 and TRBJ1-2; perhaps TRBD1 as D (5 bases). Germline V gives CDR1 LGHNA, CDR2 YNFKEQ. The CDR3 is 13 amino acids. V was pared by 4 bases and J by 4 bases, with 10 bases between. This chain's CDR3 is CASSPDRAYGYTF. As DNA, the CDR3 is TGTGCCAGCAGCCCAGACAGAGCCTATGGCTACACCTTC.

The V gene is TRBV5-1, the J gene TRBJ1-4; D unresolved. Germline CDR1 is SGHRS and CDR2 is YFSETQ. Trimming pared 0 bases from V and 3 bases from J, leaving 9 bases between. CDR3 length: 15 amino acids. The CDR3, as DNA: TGCGCCAGCAGCTTGGCCCCGTCCGCTAATGAAAAACTGTTTTTT. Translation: CASSLAPSANEKLFF.

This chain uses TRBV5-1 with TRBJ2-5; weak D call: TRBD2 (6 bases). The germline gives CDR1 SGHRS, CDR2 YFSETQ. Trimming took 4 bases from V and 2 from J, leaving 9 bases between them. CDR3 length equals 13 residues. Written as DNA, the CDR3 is TGCGCCAGCAGCCGAAGCGGGCAAGAGACCCAGTACTTC. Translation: CASSRSGQETQYF.

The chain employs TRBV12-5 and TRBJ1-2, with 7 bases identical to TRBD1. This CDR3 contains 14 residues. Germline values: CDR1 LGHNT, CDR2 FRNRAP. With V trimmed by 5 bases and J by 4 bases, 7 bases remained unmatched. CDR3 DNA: TGTGCTAGTGGTCCGTCAGGGGGGGGCTATGGCTACACCTTC. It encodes CASGPSGGGYGYTF.

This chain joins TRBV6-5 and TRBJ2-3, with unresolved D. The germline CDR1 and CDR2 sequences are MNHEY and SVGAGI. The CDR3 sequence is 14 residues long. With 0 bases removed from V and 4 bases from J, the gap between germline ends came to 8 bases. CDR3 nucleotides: TGTGCCAGCAGTTACTCTGCTAGTGCAGATACGCAGTATTTT. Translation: CASSYSASADTQYF.

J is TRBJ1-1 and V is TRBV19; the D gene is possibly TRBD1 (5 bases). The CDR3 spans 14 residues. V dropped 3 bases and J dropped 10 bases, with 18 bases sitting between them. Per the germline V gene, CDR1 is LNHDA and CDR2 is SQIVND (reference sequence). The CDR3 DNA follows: TGTGCCAGTAGTATCGGCGGGACGACCGGTGGAGCTTTCTTT. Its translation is CASSIGGTTGGAFF.

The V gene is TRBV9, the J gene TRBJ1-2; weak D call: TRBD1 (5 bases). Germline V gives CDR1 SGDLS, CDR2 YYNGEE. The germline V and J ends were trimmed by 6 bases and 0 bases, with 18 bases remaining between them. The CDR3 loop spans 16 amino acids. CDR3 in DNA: TGTGCCAGCACTCCTCTTCGGGGCCGCGCTAACTATGGCTACACCTTC. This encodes CASTPLRGRANYGYTF. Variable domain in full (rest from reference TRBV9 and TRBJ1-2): DSGVTQTPKHLITATGQRVTLRCSPRSGDLSVYWYQQSLDQGLQFLIQYYNGEERAKGNILERFSAQQFPDLHSELNLSSLELGDSALYFCASTPLRGRANYGYTFGSGTRLTVV.

The CDR3 sequence is CASRFRLDYNEQFF. Here the CDR3 DNA reads TGTGCCAGTAGATTCCGACTAGACTACAATGAGCAGTTCTTC. This chain connects TRBV19 to TRBJ2-1; maybe TRBD2 (6 bases). Germline lookup yields CDR1 LNHDA and CDR2 SQIVND (reference sequence). V was trimmed by 6 bases and J by 3 bases, leaving 12 bases between them. This CDR3 has 14 residues.

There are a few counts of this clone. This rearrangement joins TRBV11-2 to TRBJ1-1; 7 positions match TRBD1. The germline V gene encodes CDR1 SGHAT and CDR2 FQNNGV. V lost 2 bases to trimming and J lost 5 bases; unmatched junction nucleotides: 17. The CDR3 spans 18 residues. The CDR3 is CASSLRFNRGLLSTEAFF. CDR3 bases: TGTGCCAGCAGCTTACGATTCAACAGGGGTCTCCTGAGTACTGAAGCTTTCTTT.

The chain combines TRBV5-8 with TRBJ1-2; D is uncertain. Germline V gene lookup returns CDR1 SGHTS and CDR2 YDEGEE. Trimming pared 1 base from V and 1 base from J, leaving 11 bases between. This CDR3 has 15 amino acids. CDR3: CASSLSGSNNYGYTF. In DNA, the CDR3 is TGTGCCAGCAGCTTGTCGGGGAGCAATAACTATGGCTACACCTTC.